This TCR beta chain was observed in a study of regulatory T cells in long-lasting Graves disease. Study findings and constraints: Sharing of public clonotypes was greater in persistent patients (approximately 2,700) than in new patients (about 970).

CDR3 length: 16 amino acids. Trimming left V 3 bases short and J 4 bases short, with 18 bases between. Time point denoted: persistent/refractory GD, antithyroid drugs over 5 years with positive TRAb. From RNA extracted from PBMCs, the TCR library was made. This clonotype was observed many times. Antigen unknown. Assembly of TCR beta libraries relied on iRepertoire HTBI primers together with Arm-PCR of CDR3 regions. TCRdb reprocessed the multiplex PCR reads via MiXCR and lists one record per CDR3 protein. The sample consists of 400,000 to 500,000 distinct CDR3 sequences, around a fifth of them appearing once.

The V and J genes are TRBV12-3 or TRBV12-4 and TRBJ1-1; the D gene is possibly TRBD1 (5 bases). The receptor was derived from a female donor with Graves disease. The sequencing here drew on peripheral blood mononuclear cells (PBMCs), taken when the disease was refractory, from a patient treated with antithyroid drugs. For the CDR3, the DNA is TGTGCCAGCAGTTTTGGGGCCGGGTTCAGGAGCACTGAAGCTTTCTTT. Amino acid sequence: CASSFGAGFRSTEAFF.